Below, 17 T cell receptor beta chains from the same sample are listed, as sequenced in a study of PD-1 blockade in classical Hodgkin lymphoma. Time point noted: cycle 4 day 1 (C4D1), after 5 to 7 weeks of nivolumab. Each and every patient relapsed after autologous stem cell transplantation, and patients got differing brentuximab vedotin exposure. Clones were sequenced by immunoSEQ multiplex PCR, and TCRdb holds only the in-frame ones, with some missing. The sample has tens of thousands of clones; roughly 90% are singletons. Sequenced here: peripheral blood mononuclear cells (PBMCs), sampled before the fourth cycle of nivolumab. Receptors originate from a human donor with classical Hodgkin lymphoma.

This chain links TRBV4-1 with TRBJ1-3; no definite D call. The CDR3 is 15 residues long. Trimming stripped 7 bases from V and 2 bases from J, with 15 bases between. In germline, CDR1 is MGHRA, CDR2 YSYEKL. CDR3 DNA: TGCGCCAGCACCCCACCGGTAGGAGCTGGAAACACCATATATTTT. Translation gives CASTPPVGAGNTIYF.

The rearrangement joins TRBV11-2 to TRBJ2-7; TRBD2 matches 8 bases. V gave up 1 base and J gave up 1 base; unmatched junction bases: 6. Germline CDR1 is SGHAT and CDR2 is FQNNGV. The CDR3 is 16 residues long. This CDR3 reads CASSLGPAGESYEQYF. The CDR3 DNA is TGTGCCAGCAGCTTAGGGCCAGCGGGAGAGTCCTACGAGCAGTACTTC. The full variable domain, rest sourced from reference TRBV11-2 and TRBJ2-7, is EAGVAQSPRYKIIEKRQSVAFWCNPISGHATLYWYQQILGQGPKLLIQFQNNGVVDDSQLPKDRFSAERLKGVDSTLKIQPAKLEDSAVYLCASSLGPAGESYEQYFGPGTRLTVT.

The chain employs TRBV10-3 and TRBJ2-2; D might be TRBD1 or TRBD2, each matching 5 bases. CDR3 size: 15 residues. V was pared by 4 bases and J by 6 bases, with 15 bases between. From germline, CDR1 is ENHRY and CDR2 SYGVKD. The CDR3 DNA follows: TGTGCCATCAGTGTAGAAGGGACGGGCCCCGGGGAGCTGTTTTTT. It encodes CAISVEGTGPGELFF.

The chain carries TRBV28 and TRBJ1-1; D call uncertain. This CDR3 has 12 amino acids. The germline V and J ends were trimmed by 2 bases and 7 bases, with 8 bases remaining between them. The germline V gene encodes CDR1 MDHEN and CDR2 SYDVKM. The CDR3 DNA reads TGTGCCAGCAGTTTAGGGCGGTTTGAAGCTTTCTTT. This encodes CASSLGRFEAFF.

The J gene is TRBJ2-1, the V gene TRBV9, with D hard to call. Germline CDR1 is SGDLS and CDR2 is YYNGEE. The CDR3 loop spans 12 amino acids. Trimming cost V 3 bases and J 4 bases, with 5 bases left between them. CDR3 in amino acids: CASSDAYNEQFF. The CDR3 region has the DNA TGTGCCAGCAGCGACGCTTACAATGAGCAGTTCTTC.

This clone has a single count. CDR3 residues: CASRAQGVGETQYF. The CDR3 region has the DNA TGTGCCAGCAGGGCCCAGGGGGTAGGTGAGACCCAGTACTTC. The chain employs TRBV2 and TRBJ2-5, with 7 nucleotides matching TRBD1. V lost 6 bases to trimming and J lost 5 bases; unmatched junction nucleotides: 9. Germline CDR1 SNHLY, CDR2 FYNNEI. The CDR3 consists of 14 residues.

The V call is TRBV9, the J call TRBJ2-1; 7 positions agree with TRBD1. Germline V CDR1 and CDR2: SGDLS, YYNGEE. The J segment lost 3 bases and the V segment lost 1 base, leaving 10 bases of the junction unmatched. The CDR3 consists of 17 residues. The DNA for the CDR3 is TGTGCCAGCAGCGTATTGCCCGGGACAGTGATCTACAATGAGCAGTTCTTC. It codes for CASSVLPGTVIYNEQFF.

The rearrangement links TRBV25-1 to TRBJ2-1; a possible D gene is TRBD1 (6 bases). CDR3 length: 15 amino acids. V shed 3 bases and J shed 8 bases, with 17 bases lying between them. From germline, CDR1 is MGHDK and CDR2 SYGVNS. The CDR3 DNA sequence: TGTGCCAGCAGTGACGACAGGAGCGTTGTGCATGAGCAGTTCTTC. Protein product: CASSDDRSVVHEQFF.

This chain joins TRBV7-9 and TRBJ2-2; 7 positions match TRBD2. Trimming took 5 bases from V and 7 from J; bases not matched to a gene: 16. Germline V gene lookup returns CDR1 SEHNR and CDR2 FQNEAQ (reference sequence). The CDR3 length is 17 residues. The CDR3 DNA is TGTGCCAGCAGCCGCCGTGGGCTAGCGGATACCGACGGGGAGCTGTTTTTT. Translation gives CASSRRGLADTDGELFF. The variable domain in full, completed from reference TRBV7-9 and TRBJ2-2, reads DTGVSQNPRHKITKRGQNVTFRCDPISEHNRLYWYRQTLGQGPEFLTYFQNEAQLEKSRLLSDRFSAERPKGSFSTLEIQRTEQGDSAMYLCASSRRGLADTDGELFFGEGSRLTVL.

V and J are TRBV7-6 and TRBJ1-5; D gene unclear. V lost 5 bases to trimming and J lost 0 bases, with 5 bases between them. CDR1 is SGHVS and CDR2 is FNYEAQ in the germline V gene. The CDR3 spans 13 residues. Here the CDR3 reads CASSHHSNQPQHF. In DNA form, the CDR3 reads TGTGCCAGCAGCCATCATAGCAATCAGCCCCAGCATTTT.

V gene TRBV4-1 combines with J gene TRBJ2-4; TRBD1 matches 8 bases. CDR1 MGHRA and CDR2 YSYEKL come from the germline V gene. This CDR3 comprises 17 residues. Trimming removed 6 bases from V and 3 bases from J; junction bases left unmatched: 13. The CDR3 here is CASSEVGDGQGKNIQYF. The DNA of the CDR3 is TGCGCCAGCAGTGAGGTGGGTGACGGACAGGGCAAAAACATTCAGTACTTC.

J is TRBJ1-2 and V is TRBV4-2; D might be TRBD1 (6 bases). There are 14 residues in the CDR3. V dropped 5 bases and J dropped 8 bases, with 18 bases sitting between them. The V gene's germline CDR1 is LGHNA and CDR2 YNFKEQ. In nucleotides, the CDR3 is TGTGCCAGCAGCTTAGTCTGGACAGACCGAGGCTACACCTTC. Translation gives CASSLVWTDRGYTF.

The V and J genes are TRBV14 and TRBJ2-5, with 9 bases matching TRBD1. Gene TRBJ2-7 matches the end of the DNA better, so the J call may be wrong. Germline CDR1 is SGHDN and CDR2 is FVKESK. This CDR3 is built from 17 residues. The CDR3 DNA sequence: TGTGCCAGCAGTCCCTTACCGGGACAGGGCGTACTCTACGAGCAGTACTTC. Translation gives CASSPLPGQGVLYEQYF.

V is TRBV29-1 and J is TRBJ2-5; the match to TRBD1 covers 8 bases. The V gene's germline CDR1 is SQVTM and CDR2 ANQGSEA. This CDR3 comprises 14 residues. The V and J ends lost 6 bases and 3 bases, in that order; junction bases with no gene match: 9. The DNA for the CDR3 is TGCAGCGTAGTTAACACAGGGGGAAAAGAGACCCAGTACTTC. Its translation: CSVVNTGGKETQYF.

A few counts support this clone. The rearrangement uses TRBV27 and TRBJ1-4; tentatively, D is TRBD1 (6 bases). Trimming pared 4 bases from V and 4 bases from J, leaving 16 bases between. The CDR3 is 16 residues long. The V gene's germline CDR1 is MNHEY and CDR2 SMNVEV (reference sequence). CDR3 amino acids: CASSWFGDTSNEKLFF. The CDR3 region has the DNA TGTGCCAGCAGTTGGTTCGGGGACACAAGTAATGAAAAACTGTTTTTT.

The V and J genes are TRBV6-5 and TRBJ1-5; D call uncertain. In germline, CDR1 is MNHEY, CDR2 SVGAGI. The CDR3 is made up of 12 amino acids. The V gene lost 2 bases and the J gene lost 7 bases, with 6 bases spanning the gap. This CDR3 reads CASSYPGQPQHF. CDR3 sequence (DNA): TGTGCCAGCAGTTACCCTGGGCAGCCCCAGCATTTT.

A single count supports this clone. This chain uses TRBV30 with TRBJ2-7, with D perhaps TRBD1 or TRBD2 (5 bases each). The CDR3 is 13 residues long. Trimming took 2 bases from V and 3 from J, leaving 11 bases between them. CDR1 is GTSNPN, CDR2 SVGIG, per germline (reference sequence). The CDR3 is CAWSSGTLYEQYF. The CDR3 nucleotides read TGTGCCTGGAGTTCAGGGACCCTCTACGAGCAGTACTTC.